Here is one T cell receptor beta chain with its context. Which antigen it targets is not known. No per-base quality is available; no much larger clone lies one base away. These data originate in a study of blood T cell repertoires in COVID-19 (dated by TCRdb to 2020 to 2022). With regard to the full study: Samples from collaborators originated in the United States, Italy and Spain and spanned both the acute and convalescent phases of COVID-19. The prospective study material was composed of cDNA or gDNA derived from T cells, B-cell-depleted T cells, or PBMCs. Deeply sampled blood TCRbeta repertoires from subjects exposed to, actively infected with, or recovered from COVID-19 were included in the dataset. The repertoires were released in a freely available public database intended as a resource for research on the immune response to SARS-CoV-2. Samples came from the ongoing ImmuneRACE study (first 160 participants) plus 1,254 subjects from 6 global collaborators. A de-identified subject ID, COVID-19 status, age in years and sex were almost always included in the sample metadata. HLA class I and class II types, where available, came from metadata supplied by the sample provider rather than from assay-based typing. The investigation overall reported the following: The amount of clinical and demographic metadata varied by source and participant and was provided uncurated.

Participants in the prospective study were aged about 18 to 95 years, lived in about two dozen United States geographic areas, and enrolled through a virtual design. To assign participants to cohorts, the prospective study relied on clinical history that participants themselves reported in a screening survey and a study questionnaire. Recovered participants in ImmuneRACE Cohort 3 were defined as having two consecutive negative NP/OP PCR tests, clearance from a healthcare professional, or resolution of symptoms. Mobile phlebotomists in the prospective study collected whole blood, serum and a nasopharyngeal or oropharyngeal swab from every participant. Prospective study participants could optionally give additional blood draws and questionnaires over an approximately two-month period. Prospective study blood samples were shipped either frozen or at room temperature before DNA extraction. The V end loses 5 bases and the J end loses 4 bases, and a stretch of 11 bases separates them. Via the germline V gene, CDR1 is KGHDR and CDR2 SFDVKD. Reading from cysteine to phenylalanine, the CDR3 counts 14 amino acids. Solely the CDR3 DNA is kept, with 42 bases framed from the first base.

TCRbeta CDR3 regions were amplified from genomic DNA using the immunoSEQ Assay, a bias-controlled multiplex PCR. As for the authors' bioinformatics: Nucleated cell counts per sample were estimated from amplification of reference gene primers within the assay. To quantify the absolute abundance of each unique TCRbeta CDR3 rearrangement, sequence reads were collapsed and filtered. For each sample, productive Simpson clonality was calculated as the square root of Simpson's diversity index over productive rearrangements. TCRdb's version of the immuneACCESS table is confined to in-frame rearrangements and falls short of the full clone set. An unresolved V gene accounts for under half of the shortfall where checked; the remainder is of unknown origin. V, J and clone size are those of that table, while D and trimming were read from the DNA. This sample is represented by 300,000 to 450,000 clones; 87% of them were singletons. 1.3% of the sample goes to the ten largest clones.

This clonotype was sampled from a man younger than 45 who had recovered from COVID-19. The sequencing input was PBMCs or T cells enriched from blood (not recorded which). The V and J genes are TRBV24-1 and TRBJ2-1; the D gene lacks a confident call. The DNA reads as follows: TGTGCCACCAGTGGGCCTCCATTTTACAATGAGCAGTTCTTC. It codes for CATSGPPFYNEQFF.